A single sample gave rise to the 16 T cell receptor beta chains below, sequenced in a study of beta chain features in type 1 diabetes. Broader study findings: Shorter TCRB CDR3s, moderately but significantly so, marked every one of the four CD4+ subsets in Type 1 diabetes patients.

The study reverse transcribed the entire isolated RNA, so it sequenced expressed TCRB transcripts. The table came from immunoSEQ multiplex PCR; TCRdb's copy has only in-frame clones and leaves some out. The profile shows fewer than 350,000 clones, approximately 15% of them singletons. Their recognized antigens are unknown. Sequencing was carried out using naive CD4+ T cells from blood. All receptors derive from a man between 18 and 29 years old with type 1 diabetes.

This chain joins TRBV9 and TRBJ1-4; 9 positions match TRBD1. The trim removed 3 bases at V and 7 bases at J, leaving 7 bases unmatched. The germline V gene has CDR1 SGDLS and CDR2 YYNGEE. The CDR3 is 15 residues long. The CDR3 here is CASSALGTGLEKLFF. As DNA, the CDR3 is TGTGCCAGCAGCGCTTTGGGGACAGGGCTTGAAAAACTGTTTTTT.

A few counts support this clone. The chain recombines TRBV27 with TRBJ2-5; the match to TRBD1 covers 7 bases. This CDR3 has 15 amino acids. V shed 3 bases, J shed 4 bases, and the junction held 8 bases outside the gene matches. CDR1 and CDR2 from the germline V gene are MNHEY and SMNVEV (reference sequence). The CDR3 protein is CASSFRQGTTETQYF. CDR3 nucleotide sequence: TGTGCCAGCAGTTTCAGACAGGGAACTACAGAGACCCAGTACTTC.

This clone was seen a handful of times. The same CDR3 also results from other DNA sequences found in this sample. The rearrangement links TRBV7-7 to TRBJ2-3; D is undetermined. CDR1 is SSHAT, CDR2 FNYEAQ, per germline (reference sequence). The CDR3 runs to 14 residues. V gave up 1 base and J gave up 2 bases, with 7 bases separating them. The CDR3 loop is CASSLGQVTDTQYF. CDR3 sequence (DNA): TGTGCCAGCAGCTTAGGCCAGGTCACAGATACGCAGTATTTT.

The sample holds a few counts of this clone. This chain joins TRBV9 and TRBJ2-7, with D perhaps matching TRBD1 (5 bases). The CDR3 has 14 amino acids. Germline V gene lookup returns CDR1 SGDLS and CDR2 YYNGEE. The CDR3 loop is CARPRAHDSPGQYF. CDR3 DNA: TGTGCTCGACCCCGAGCACATGACAGTCCAGGGCAGTACTTC.

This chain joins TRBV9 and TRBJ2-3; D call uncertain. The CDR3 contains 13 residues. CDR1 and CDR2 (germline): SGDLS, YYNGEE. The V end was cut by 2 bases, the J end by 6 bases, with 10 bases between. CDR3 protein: CASSVNIRDTQYF. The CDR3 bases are TGTGCCAGCAGCGTTAATATACGGGATACGCAGTATTTT.

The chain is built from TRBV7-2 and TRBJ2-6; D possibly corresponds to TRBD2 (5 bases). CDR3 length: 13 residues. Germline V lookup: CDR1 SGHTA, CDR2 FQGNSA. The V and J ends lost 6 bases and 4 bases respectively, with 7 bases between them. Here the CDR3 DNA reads TGTGCCAGCAGGCTAGCCGGGGCCAACGTCCTGACTTTC. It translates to CASRLAGANVLTF.

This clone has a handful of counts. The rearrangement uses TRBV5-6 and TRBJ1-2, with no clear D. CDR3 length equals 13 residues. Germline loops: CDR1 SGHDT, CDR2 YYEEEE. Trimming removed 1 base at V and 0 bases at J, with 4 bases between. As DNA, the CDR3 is TGTGCCAGCAGCTTGAGAGCTAACTATGGCTACACCTTC. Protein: CASSLRANYGYTF.

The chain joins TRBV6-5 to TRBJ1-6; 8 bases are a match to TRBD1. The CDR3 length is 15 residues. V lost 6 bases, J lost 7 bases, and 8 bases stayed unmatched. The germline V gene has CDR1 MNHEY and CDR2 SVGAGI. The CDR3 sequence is CASRYLQGGNSPLHF. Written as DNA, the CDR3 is TGTGCCAGCAGATATCTACAGGGGGGGAATTCACCCCTCCACTTT.

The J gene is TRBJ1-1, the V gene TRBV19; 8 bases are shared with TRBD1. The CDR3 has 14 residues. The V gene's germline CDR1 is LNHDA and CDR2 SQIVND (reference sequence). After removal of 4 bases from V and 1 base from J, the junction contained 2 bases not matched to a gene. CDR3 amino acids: CASSKDRANTEAFF. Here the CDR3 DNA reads TGTGCCAGTAGTAAGGACAGGGCGAACACTGAAGCTTTCTTT.

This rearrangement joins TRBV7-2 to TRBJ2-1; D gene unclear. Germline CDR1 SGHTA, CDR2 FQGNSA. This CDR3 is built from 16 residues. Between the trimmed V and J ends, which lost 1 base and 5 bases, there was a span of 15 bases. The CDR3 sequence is CASSLVRFLEDNEQFF. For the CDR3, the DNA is TGTGCCAGCAGCTTAGTTCGGTTTCTTGAGGACAATGAGCAGTTCTTC.

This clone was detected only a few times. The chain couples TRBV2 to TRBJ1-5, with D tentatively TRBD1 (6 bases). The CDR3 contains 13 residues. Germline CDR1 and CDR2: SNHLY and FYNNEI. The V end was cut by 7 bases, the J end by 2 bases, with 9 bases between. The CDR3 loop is CASKRQGNQPQHF. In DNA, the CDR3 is TGTGCCAGCAAGAGACAGGGCAATCAGCCCCAGCATTTT.

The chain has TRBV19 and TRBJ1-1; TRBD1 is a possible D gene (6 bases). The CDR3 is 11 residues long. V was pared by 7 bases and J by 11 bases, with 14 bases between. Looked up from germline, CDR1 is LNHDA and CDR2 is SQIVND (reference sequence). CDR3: CASTMNRDAFF. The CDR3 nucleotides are TGTGCCAGTACCATGAACAGGGACGCTTTCTTT.

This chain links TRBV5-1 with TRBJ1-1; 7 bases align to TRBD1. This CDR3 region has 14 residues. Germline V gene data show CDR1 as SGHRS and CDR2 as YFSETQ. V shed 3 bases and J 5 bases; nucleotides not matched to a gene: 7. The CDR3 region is CASSSGTALTEAFF. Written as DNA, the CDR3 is TGCGCCAGCAGCTCCGGGACAGCCCTTACTGAAGCTTTCTTT.

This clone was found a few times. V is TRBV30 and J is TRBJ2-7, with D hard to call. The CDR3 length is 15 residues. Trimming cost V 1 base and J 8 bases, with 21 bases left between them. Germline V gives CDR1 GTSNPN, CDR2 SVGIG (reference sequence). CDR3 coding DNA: TGTGCCTGGAGTGCCCTCTCTGGCTTTGCCGCCCAGCAGTACTTC. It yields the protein CAWSALSGFAAQQYF.

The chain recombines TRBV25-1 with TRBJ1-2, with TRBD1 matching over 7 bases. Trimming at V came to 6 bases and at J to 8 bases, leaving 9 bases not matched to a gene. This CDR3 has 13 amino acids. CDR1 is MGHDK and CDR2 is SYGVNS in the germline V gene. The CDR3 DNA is TGTGCCAGCAGACCCACAGGGGTGAGCGGCTACACCTTC. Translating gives CASRPTGVSGYTF.

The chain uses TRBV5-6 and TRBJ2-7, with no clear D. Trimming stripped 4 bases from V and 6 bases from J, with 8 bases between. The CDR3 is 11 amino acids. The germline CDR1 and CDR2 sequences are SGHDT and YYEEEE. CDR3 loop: CASSLSLEQYF. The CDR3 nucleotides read TGTGCCAGCAGCCTATCTCTCGAGCAGTACTTC.